Sequencing of this T cell receptor (beta chain) was carried out in a study of cytomegalovirus exposure and HLA in healthy donors. Findings and caveats of the study: Specific recognition of CMV antigens was confirmed in vitro for a few chains (all CMV-associated). Some V segments could not be told apart, so they were left out, TRBV6-2 and TRBV6-3 among them. Most of the TCR beta V segments (in an earlier analysis) were productive either about 87% or about 30% of the time. Most of the CMV-associated TCR beta chains (in a later analysis) appeared to be HLA-restricted.

Points on this clone: Its antigen is not identified.

Germline V gives CDR1 SEHNR, CDR2 FQNEAQ (reference sequence). CDR3 length: 17 amino acids. V trimming: 5 bases; J trimming: 0 bases; junction bases outside the gene matches: 9. Both 60 Vbeta primers and 13 Jbeta primers went into the PCR. TCRdb keeps only in-frame clones here, not all; method: immunoSEQ multiplex PCR. The data contain 130,000 or so clones, 81% of them singletons. V is TRBV7-9 and J is TRBJ1-4; 7 nucleotides align to TRBD1. Sequenced sample: PBMCs. This sequence originates from a man aged 18 to 30 in good health and CMV-seronegative. Here the CDR3 reads CASSDSRQGATNEKLFF. DNA of the CDR3: TGTGCCAGCAGCGACAGTCGACAGGGCGCAACTAATGAAAAACTGTTTTTT.